This T cell receptor (beta chain) originates from a study of blood T cell repertoires in COVID-19. Study as a whole: COVID-19 samples collected from the United States, Italy and Spain covered acute and convalescent phases. Sample material is recorded as cDNA or gDNA derived from T cells, B-cell-depleted T cells, or PBMCs.

This CDR3 spans 13 amino acids. Germline-derived CDR1 and CDR2 are SGHTA and FQGNSA. With 4 bases removed from V and 8 bases from J, the gap between germline ends came to 9 bases. Authors' processing steps: Estimation of nucleated cell counts relied on the amplification of reference gene primers. Data came from immunoSEQ multiplex PCR; TCRdb stores just in-frame clones and leaves some out. Clone size and the V and J calls come from that table; the DNA yielded D and trimming. The sample has some 200,000 clones; around 80% are singletons. The sequence was obtained from a man aged 45-65 years with active or convalescent COVID-19. Sequenced sample: peripheral blood. The V and J genes are TRBV7-2 and TRBJ1-6; D is unresolved. The CDR3 loop reads CASSSQNYSPLHF. The CDR3 DNA follows: TGTGCCAGCAGCTCCCAGAATTATTCACCCCTCCACTTT.